The T cell receptor (beta chain) under discussion was sequenced for a study of blood T cell repertoires in COVID-19. The authors' processing: Quantification of nucleated cells was approximated via reference gene primer amplification. Repertoires were generated with immunoSEQ multiplex PCR, while TCRdb's copy carries only in-frame clones and drops some. From that table come the V and J calls and clone size; the DNA was used to work out D and trimming. The sample consists of about 140,000 clones, about 86% of them appearing once. With 1 base clipped from V and 4 bases from J, the junction kept 5 bases outside the gene matches. The CDR3 consists of 15 residues. Per the germline V gene, CDR1 is LNHDA and CDR2 is SQIVND (reference sequence).

Sequencing was carried out using peripheral blood. V gene TRBV19 combines with J gene TRBJ2-3, with 7 bases matching TRBD2. The clonotype originates from a woman aged 55-70 years with acute or convalescent COVID-19. The CDR3 loop reads CASSIGGGKADTQYF. The CDR3 DNA follows: TGTGCCAGTAGTATAGGCGGGGGTAAGGCAGATACGCAGTATTTT.